Listed below are T cell receptor beta chains from one sample, sequenced in a study of CD8 T cells in Susac syndrome. TCRdb fed the immunoSEQ multiplex PCR reads into MiXCR, producing one record per CDR3 protein. The sample gives approximately 270,000 distinct CDR3 sequences, around 93% of which show up once; around 0.07% is in the top ten. Sequencing was done on a sample of CD4+ T cells from PBMCs. These receptors were obtained from a human donor with multiple sclerosis. Both conserved end residues are part of each CDR3. The order of the fields is V gene, D gene, J gene, clone size, CDR3 protein, CDR3 DNA. A D gene is named only where the DNA matches it firmly. Some rows mark clone size as missing; the rest say once, few, many or name a class of expanded clone.

V gene: TRBV6-6; D gene: -; J gene: TRBJ2-5; clone size: -; CDR3 protein: CASSFTSQETQYF; CDR3 DNA: TGTGCCAGCAGTTTCACAAGTCAAGAGACCCAGTACTTC
V gene: TRBV10-3; D gene: -; J gene: TRBJ2-1; clone size: -; CDR3 protein: CAISEGTSSYNEQFF; CDR3 DNA: TGTGCCATCAGTGAGGGCACTAGCTCCTACAATGAGCAGTTCTTC
V gene: TRBV12-3/TRBV12-4; D gene: TRBD1; J gene: TRBJ1-2; clone size: -; CDR3 protein: CASSPRQGTNYGYTF; CDR3 DNA: TGTGCCAGCAGTCCCCGACAGGGGACTAACTATGGCTACACCTTC
V gene: TRBV14; D gene: -; J gene: TRBJ1-5; clone size: once; CDR3 protein: CASSHRGGKVSNQPQHF; CDR3 DNA: TGTGCCAGCAGTCACCGCGGGGGGAAGGTGAGCAATCAGCCCCAGCATTTT
V gene: TRBV7-2; D gene: TRBD1; J gene: TRBJ1-3; clone size: -; CDR3 protein: CASSLLSGTGGNTIYF; CDR3 DNA: TGTGCCAGCAGCTTACTATCCGGGACAGGTGGAAACACCATATATTTT
V gene: TRBV2; D gene: TRBD1; J gene: TRBJ2-2; clone size: -; CDR3 protein: CAKDRGQGGELFF; CDR3 DNA: TGTGCCAAGGACAGGGGGCAAGGCGGGGAGCTGTTTTTT
V gene: TRBV29-1; D gene: -; J gene: TRBJ1-4; clone size: -; CDR3 protein: CSVENGEKLFF; CDR3 DNA: TGCAGCGTTGAAAATGGAGAAAAACTGTTTTTT
V gene: TRBV2; D gene: -; J gene: TRBJ2-3; clone size: -; CDR3 protein: CASGLGSTDTQYF; CDR3 DNA: TGTGCCAGCGGCCTGGGAAGCACAGATACGCAGTATTTT
V gene: TRBV7-3; D gene: TRBD2; J gene: TRBJ2-1; clone size: -; CDR3 protein: CASSFGLAFDDEQFF; CDR3 DNA: TGTGCCAGCAGCTTCGGACTAGCATTTGACGATGAGCAGTTCTTC
V gene: TRBV2; D gene: -; J gene: TRBJ2-5; clone size: -; CDR3 protein: CASMSETQYF; CDR3 DNA: TGTGCCAGCATGAGTGAGACCCAGTACTTC
V gene: TRBV6-1; D gene: TRBD2; J gene: TRBJ2-3; clone size: -; CDR3 protein: CASISLLGTSGSGTDTQYF; CDR3 DNA: TGTGCCAGCATCTCCCTACTCGGGACTAGCGGGTCTGGCACAGATACGCAGTATTTT
V gene: TRBV5-1; D gene: -; J gene: TRBJ1-1; clone size: -; CDR3 protein: CASSDTRGNTEAFF; CDR3 DNA: TGCGCCAGCAGCGATACCAGGGGAAACACTGAAGCTTTCTTT
V gene: TRBV7-2; D gene: -; J gene: TRBJ1-2; clone size: -; CDR3 protein: CASSLLVSSNYGYTF; CDR3 DNA: TGTGCCAGCAGTCTTCTAGTATCTTCTAACTATGGCTACACCTTC
V gene: TRBV19; D gene: -; J gene: TRBJ2-7; clone size: -; CDR3 protein: CASRRSGSSYEQYF; CDR3 DNA: TGTGCCAGCCGTCGTAGCGGTAGCTCCTACGAGCAGTACTTC
V gene: TRBV2; D gene: -; J gene: TRBJ2-5; clone size: -; CDR3 protein: CASSDRGGGETQYF; CDR3 DNA: TGTGCCAGCAGTGATCGAGGGGGGGGAGAGACCCAGTACTTC
V gene: TRBV27; D gene: -; J gene: TRBJ2-7; clone size: once; CDR3 protein: CASSLRGAPYEQYF; CDR3 DNA: TGTGCCAGCAGTTTAAGAGGGGCACCCTACGAGCAGTACTTC
V gene: TRBV2; D gene: -; J gene: TRBJ1-5; clone size: -; CDR3 protein: CASSPDRYSNQPQHF; CDR3 DNA: TGTGCCAGCAGTCCGGACAGATATAGCAATCAGCCCCAGCATTTT
V gene: TRBV6-1; D gene: TRBD2; J gene: TRBJ2-5; clone size: -; CDR3 protein: CASSGSGGWGETQYF; CDR3 DNA: TGTGCCAGCAGTGGTAGCGGGGGCTGGGGGGAGACCCAGTACTTC
V gene: TRBV29-1; D gene: TRBD1; J gene: TRBJ1-2; clone size: once; CDR3 protein: CSVATSVTGSYGYTF; CDR3 DNA: TGCAGCGTGGCAACTTCGGTGACAGGGAGCTATGGCTACACCTTC
V gene: TRBV30; D gene: -; J gene: TRBJ1-5; clone size: -; CDR3 protein: CAWSEAGRGSPQHF; CDR3 DNA: TGTGCCTGGAGCGAAGCAGGTCGAGGGTCGCCCCAGCATTTT
V gene: TRBV27; D gene: TRBD1; J gene: TRBJ1-5; clone size: -; CDR3 protein: CASSRTGVGNQPQHF; CDR3 DNA: TGTGCCAGCAGCCGGACAGGGGTGGGCAATCAGCCCCAGCATTTT
V gene: TRBV6-5; D gene: TRBD2; J gene: TRBJ2-5; clone size: once; CDR3 protein: CASRASGQETQYF; CDR3 DNA: TGTGCCAGCAGGGCTAGCGGCCAAGAGACCCAGTACTTC
V gene: TRBV6-2/TRBV6-3; D gene: -; J gene: TRBJ2-5; clone size: -; CDR3 protein: CASRSPATETQYF; CDR3 DNA: TGTGCCAGCAGAAGTCCGGCTACGGAGACCCAGTACTTC
V gene: TRBV6-2/TRBV6-3; D gene: TRBD1; J gene: TRBJ1-2; clone size: -; CDR3 protein: CASSRRQGSGYTF; CDR3 DNA: TGTGCCAGCAGCCGCAGACAGGGGAGCGGCTACACCTTC
V gene: TRBV6-2/TRBV6-3; D gene: TRBD1; J gene: TRBJ2-1; clone size: once; CDR3 protein: CASSPRDRGYNEQFF; CDR3 DNA: TGTGCCAGCAGCCCACGGGACAGGGGATACAATGAGCAGTTCTTC
V gene: TRBV20-1; D gene: -; J gene: TRBJ1-1; clone size: -; CDR3 protein: CSARPKNTEAFF; CDR3 DNA: TGCAGTGCTAGACCCAAGAACACTGAAGCTTTCTTT
V gene: TRBV24-1; D gene: -; J gene: TRBJ2-5; clone size: -; CDR3 protein: CATGSWGVGQETQYF; CDR3 DNA: TGTGCCACCGGTAGCTGGGGCGTAGGGCAAGAGACCCAGTACTTC
V gene: TRBV12-3/TRBV12-4; D gene: -; J gene: TRBJ1-1; clone size: once; CDR3 protein: CASSFYGGPNTEAFF; CDR3 DNA: TGTGCCAGCAGTTTTTATGGGGGGCCGAACACTGAAGCTTTCTTT
V gene: TRBV5-1; D gene: TRBD1; J gene: TRBJ2-2; clone size: -; CDR3 protein: CASSLDRGATGELFF; CDR3 DNA: TGCGCCAGCAGCTTGGACAGGGGAGCCACCGGGGAGCTGTTTTTT
V gene: TRBV29-1; D gene: -; J gene: TRBJ2-3; clone size: -; CDR3 protein: CSVERGLGGTDTQYF; CDR3 DNA: TGCAGCGTTGAGCGGGGGCTGGGGGGCACAGATACGCAGTATTTT
V gene: TRBV7-2; D gene: -; J gene: TRBJ2-2; clone size: -; CDR3 protein: CASSPHGMNTGELFF; CDR3 DNA: TGTGCCAGCAGCCCGCATGGGATGAACACCGGGGAGCTGTTTTTT
V gene: TRBV9; D gene: -; J gene: TRBJ2-1; clone size: once; CDR3 protein: CASSVSPGGQDEQFF; CDR3 DNA: TGTGCCAGCAGCGTATCCCCCGGGGGCCAGGATGAGCAGTTCTTC
V gene: TRBV5-1; D gene: -; J gene: TRBJ2-3; clone size: -; CDR3 protein: CASSLGLSGDTQYF; CDR3 DNA: TGCGCCAGCAGCTTGGGACTTTCGGGGGATACGCAGTATTTT
V gene: TRBV7-3; D gene: TRBD2; J gene: TRBJ2-3; clone size: -; CDR3 protein: CASSLGPLAGGPDTQYF; CDR3 DNA: TGTGCCAGCAGCTTAGGTCCCTTAGCGGGGGGCCCAGATACGCAGTATTTT
V gene: TRBV5-6; D gene: TRBD2; J gene: TRBJ2-1; clone size: -; CDR3 protein: CASSLVGAGGNEQFF; CDR3 DNA: TGTGCCAGCAGCTTGGTGGGTGCGGGGGGCAATGAGCAGTTCTTC
V gene: TRBV2; D gene: -; J gene: TRBJ2-5; clone size: -; CDR3 protein: CASSEDRGVKTQYF; CDR3 DNA: TGTGCCAGCAGTGAAGATAGGGGGGTGAAGACCCAGTACTTC
V gene: TRBV27; D gene: TRBD1; J gene: TRBJ1-5; clone size: -; CDR3 protein: CASSLIRDRSGGQPQHF; CDR3 DNA: TGTGCCAGCAGCCTTATCCGGGACAGGAGTGGGGGCCAGCCCCAGCATTTT
V gene: TRBV3-1; D gene: TRBD2; J gene: TRBJ2-1; clone size: -; CDR3 protein: CASSPISGGANEQFF; CDR3 DNA: TGTGCCAGCAGCCCGATTAGCGGGGGGGCCAATGAGCAGTTCTTC
V gene: TRBV12-3/TRBV12-4; D gene: -; J gene: TRBJ1-5; clone size: -; CDR3 protein: CASRTSGGNQPQHF; CDR3 DNA: TGTGCCAGCAGAACCTCAGGGGGCAATCAGCCCCAGCATTTT
V gene: TRBV14; D gene: -; J gene: TRBJ2-3; clone size: -; CDR3 protein: CASSRFSTDTQYF; CDR3 DNA: TGTGCCAGCAGCCGGTTTAGCACAGATACGCAGTATTTT
V gene: TRBV20-1; D gene: TRBD2; J gene: TRBJ2-5; clone size: -; CDR3 protein: CSAHGASGVQETQYF; CDR3 DNA: TGCAGTGCTCATGGGGCTAGCGGCGTCCAAGAGACCCAGTACTTC
V gene: TRBV21-1; D gene: -; J gene: TRBJ2-1; clone size: -; CDR3 protein: CASSKVQGYNNEQFF; CDR3 DNA: TGTGCCAGCAGCAAAGTGCAGGGGTATAACAATGAGCAGTTCTTC
V gene: TRBV5-4; D gene: TRBD1; J gene: TRBJ2-5; clone size: few; CDR3 protein: CASSLTGTETQYF; CDR3 DNA: TGTGCCAGCAGCCTGACAGGGACAGAGACCCAGTACTTC
V gene: TRBV5-1; D gene: -; J gene: TRBJ2-7; clone size: -; CDR3 protein: CASSLSSGTYYEQYF; CDR3 DNA: TGCGCCAGCAGCTTGAGTTCCGGGACATACTACGAGCAGTACTTC
V gene: TRBV29-1; D gene: TRBD1; J gene: TRBJ1-2; clone size: -; CDR3 protein: CSVESTGGVYGYTF; CDR3 DNA: TGCAGCGTTGAATCGACAGGGGGCGTTTACGGCTACACCTTC
V gene: TRBV29-1; D gene: -; J gene: TRBJ2-5; clone size: -; CDR3 protein: CSVEDIDPLGETQYF; CDR3 DNA: TGCAGCGTTGAAGACATTGACCCCCTTGGAGAGACCCAGTACTTC
V gene: TRBV2; D gene: -; J gene: TRBJ2-5; clone size: -; CDR3 protein: CASRDRIGRPRETQYF; CDR3 DNA: TGTGCCAGCAGAGATAGGATCGGGAGACCCCGGGAGACCCAGTACTTC
V gene: TRBV9; D gene: TRBD2; J gene: TRBJ2-3; clone size: -; CDR3 protein: CASSVGVASGGLTDTQYF; CDR3 DNA: TGTGCCAGCAGCGTAGGGGTGGCTAGCGGGGGACTCACAGATACGCAGTATTTT
V gene: TRBV9; D gene: -; J gene: TRBJ2-1; clone size: few; CDR3 protein: CASSVGASSYNEQFF; CDR3 DNA: TGTGCCAGCAGCGTAGGGGCTAGCTCCTACAATGAGCAGTTCTTC
V gene: TRBV6-5; D gene: -; J gene: TRBJ2-3; clone size: -; CDR3 protein: CASTRDGGDTQYF; CDR3 DNA: TGTGCCAGCACTCGAGACGGCGGGGATACGCAGTATTTT
V gene: TRBV29-1; D gene: TRBD2; J gene: TRBJ2-3; clone size: -; CDR3 protein: CSVETSGYSTDTQYF; CDR3 DNA: TGCAGCGTCGAGACTAGCGGGTACAGCACAGATACGCAGTATTTT
V gene: TRBV12-3/TRBV12-4; D gene: -; J gene: TRBJ2-7; clone size: -; CDR3 protein: CASARSGLETDYPYEQYF; CDR3 DNA: TGTGCCAGTGCCCGCAGTGGCCTTGAGACGGATTACCCCTACGAGCAGTACTTC
V gene: TRBV4-2; D gene: TRBD2; J gene: TRBJ2-4; clone size: -; CDR3 protein: CASSQETSGLAKNIQYF; CDR3 DNA: TGTGCCAGCAGCCAAGAGACTAGCGGTTTAGCCAAAAACATTCAGTACTTC
V gene: TRBV2; D gene: -; J gene: TRBJ1-5; clone size: -; CDR3 protein: CASTLDGGLSNQPQHF; CDR3 DNA: TGTGCCAGCACTCTCGACGGTGGGCTGAGCAATCAGCCCCAGCATTTT
V gene: TRBV30; D gene: -; J gene: TRBJ2-3; clone size: -; CDR3 protein: CAWSLSTTQYF; CDR3 DNA: TGTGCCTGGAGCCTCTCGACTACGCAGTATTTT
V gene: TRBV5-1; D gene: TRBD2; J gene: TRBJ2-2; clone size: -; CDR3 protein: CASTAGTTNTGELFF; CDR3 DNA: TGCGCCAGCACCGCCGGGACTACGAACACCGGGGAGCTGTTTTTT
V gene: TRBV24-1; D gene: TRBD2; J gene: TRBJ2-3; clone size: -; CDR3 protein: CATSDPGTSGRGDTQYF; CDR3 DNA: TGTGCCACCAGTGACCCCGGGACTAGCGGGAGGGGAGATACGCAGTATTTT
V gene: TRBV4-1; D gene: TRBD2; J gene: TRBJ2-7; clone size: few; CDR3 protein: CASSPRTSGGGEQYF; CDR3 DNA: TGCGCCAGCAGCCCCCGGACTAGCGGGGGAGGCGAGCAGTACTTC
V gene: TRBV12-3/TRBV12-4; D gene: TRBD1; J gene: TRBJ1-6; clone size: -; CDR3 protein: CASSLAGQGNSPLHF; CDR3 DNA: TGTGCCAGCAGTTTAGCGGGACAGGGGAATTCACCCCTCCACTTT